Listed below are T cell receptor beta chains from one sample, sequenced in a study of T-cell memory formation after mild COVID-19. Each CDR3 protein is one row after TCRdb ran MiXCR on the 5' RACE reads. This sample has more than 200,000 distinct CDR3 sequences, with 15% to 20% found just once. The sequencing sample was made of PBMCs or a T cell subset sorted from them (not recorded which). These receptors came from a man younger than 35 who had mild COVID-19 (a few samples of this study predate the infection). Cell type and time point are not known. Both conserved end residues are trimmed from each CDR3.

J: TRBJ2-5
V: TRBV18
CDR3: ASSPPGHQETQY

J: TRBJ2-7
V: TRBV13
CDR3: ASSLERPGASSYEQY

J: TRBJ2-3
V: TRBV10-3
CDR3: AVQEPTSGGANTQY

J: TRBJ2-1
V: TRBV5-6
CDR3: ASSRPDNEQF

J: TRBJ1-3
V: TRBV6-6
CDR3: ASSYRGSGNTIY

J: TRBJ2-3
V: TRBV5-1
CDR3: ASSQGEVGTQY

J: TRBJ1-2
V: TRBV7-2
CDR3: ASSLVGTRPGGYT

J: TRBJ1-2
V: TRBV2
CDR3: ASTERGGDGYT

J: TRBJ1-4
V: TRBV7-2
CDR3: ASTTRWGNEKLF

J: TRBJ2-2
V: TRBV4-2
CDR3: ASSQVSGGGNTGELF

J: TRBJ2-2
V: TRBV5-6
CDR3: ASRNSWGGELF

J: TRBJ2-1
V: TRBV27
CDR3: ATRGGLSSYNEQF

J: TRBJ1-2
V: TRBV7-9
CDR3: ASSLRDASYT

J: TRBJ2-5
V: TRBV7-2
CDR3: ASSLEHSQETQY

J: TRBJ2-3
V: TRBV4-2
CDR3: ASSQEWDFRTDTQY

J: TRBJ2-5
V: TRBV29-1
CDR3: SAGTPFETQY

J: TRBJ1-1
V: TRBV7-2
CDR3: ASSLGPRTEAF

J: TRBJ1-4
V: TRBV4-3
CDR3: ASSQDRQGNEKLF

J: TRBJ2-3
V: TRBV2
CDR3: ASGGASRTDTQY

J: TRBJ2-1
V: TRBV12-3/TRBV12-4
CDR3: ASSIPGQVNEQF

J: TRBJ1-1
V: TRBV6-5
CDR3: ASSYRPQVSTEAF

J: TRBJ1-2
V: TRBV29-1
CDR3: SARVASANYGYT

J: TRBJ2-5
V: TRBV18
CDR3: ASSPPGQETQY

J: TRBJ1-1
V: TRBV18
CDR3: ASSPPGQIDTEAF

J: TRBJ2-3
V: TRBV5-1
CDR3: ASSRTSGQPPNTQY

J: TRBJ2-2
V: TRBV6-2/TRBV6-3
CDR3: ASSYPTGTRAGELF

J: TRBJ2-7
V: TRBV7-2
CDR3: ASKGGGANEQY

J: TRBJ2-3
V: TRBV7-3
CDR3: ASSETRSTDTQY

J: TRBJ1-1
V: TRBV20-1
CDR3: SASGQADTEAF

J: TRBJ1-5
V: TRBV4-2
CDR3: ASSQPLAGTRHGNQPQH

J: TRBJ2-7
V: TRBV7-9
CDR3: ATGGDEQY

J: TRBJ2-2
V: TRBV2
CDR3: ASSGTGAGELF

J: TRBJ2-6
V: TRBV29-1
CDR3: SVLVSSGANVLT

J: TRBJ1-4
V: TRBV5-1
CDR3: ASSLGQGAFNEKLF

J: TRBJ2-5
V: TRBV7-3
CDR3: ASSRGRSMETQY

J: TRBJ1-5
V: TRBV4-3
CDR3: ASSQDGPGAYSNQPQH

J: TRBJ1-4
V: TRBV18
CDR3: ASSSGLTTAWGKLF

J: TRBJ1-5
V: TRBV12-2
CDR3: ASRLAQGRYSNQPQH

J: TRBJ2-1
V: TRBV24-1
CDR3: ATSDSAGGRYNEQF

J: TRBJ1-5
V: TRBV20-1
CDR3: SARDGGRQPQH